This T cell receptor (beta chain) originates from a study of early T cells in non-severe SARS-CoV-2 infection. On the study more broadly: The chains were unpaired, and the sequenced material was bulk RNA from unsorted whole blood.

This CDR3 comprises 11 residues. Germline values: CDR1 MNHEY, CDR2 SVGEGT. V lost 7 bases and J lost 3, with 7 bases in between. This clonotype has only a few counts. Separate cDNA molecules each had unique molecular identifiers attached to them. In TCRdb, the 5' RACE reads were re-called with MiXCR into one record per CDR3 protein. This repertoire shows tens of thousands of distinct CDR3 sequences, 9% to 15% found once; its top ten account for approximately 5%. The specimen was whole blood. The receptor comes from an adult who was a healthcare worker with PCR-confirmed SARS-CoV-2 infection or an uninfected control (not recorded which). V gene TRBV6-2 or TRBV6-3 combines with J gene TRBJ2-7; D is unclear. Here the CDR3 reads CASTQSYEQYF. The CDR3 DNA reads TGTGCCAGCACCCAGAGCTACGAGCAGTACTTC.